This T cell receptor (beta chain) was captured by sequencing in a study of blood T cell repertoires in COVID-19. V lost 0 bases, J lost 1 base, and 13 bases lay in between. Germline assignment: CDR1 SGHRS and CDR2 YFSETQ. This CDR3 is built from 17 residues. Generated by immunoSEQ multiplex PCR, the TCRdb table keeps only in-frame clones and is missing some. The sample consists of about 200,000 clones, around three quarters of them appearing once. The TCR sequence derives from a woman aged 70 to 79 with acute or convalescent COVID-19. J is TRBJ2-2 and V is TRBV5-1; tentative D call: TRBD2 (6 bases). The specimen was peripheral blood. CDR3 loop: CASSLVAGTWNTGELFF. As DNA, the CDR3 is TGCGCCAGCAGCTTGGTGGCGGGAACCTGGAACACCGGGGAGCTGTTTTTT.